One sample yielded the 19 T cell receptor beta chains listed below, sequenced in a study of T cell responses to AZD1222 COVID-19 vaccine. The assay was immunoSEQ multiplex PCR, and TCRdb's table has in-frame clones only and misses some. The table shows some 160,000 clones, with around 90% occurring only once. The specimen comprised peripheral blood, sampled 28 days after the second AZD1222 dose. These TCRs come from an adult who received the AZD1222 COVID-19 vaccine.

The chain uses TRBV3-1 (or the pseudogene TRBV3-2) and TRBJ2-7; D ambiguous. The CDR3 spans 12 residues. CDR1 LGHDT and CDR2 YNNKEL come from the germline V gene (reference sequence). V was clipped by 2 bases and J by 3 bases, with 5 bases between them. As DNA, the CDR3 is TGTGCCAGCAGCCAATCAAGCTACGAGCAGTACTTC. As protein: CASSQSSYEQYF.

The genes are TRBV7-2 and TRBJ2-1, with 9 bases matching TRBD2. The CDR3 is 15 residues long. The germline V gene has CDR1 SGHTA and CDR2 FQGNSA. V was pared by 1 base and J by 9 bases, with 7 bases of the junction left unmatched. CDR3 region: CASSLVSGGRIEQFF. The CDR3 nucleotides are TGTGCCAGCAGCTTAGTGAGCGGGGGGCGGATTGAGCAGTTCTTC.

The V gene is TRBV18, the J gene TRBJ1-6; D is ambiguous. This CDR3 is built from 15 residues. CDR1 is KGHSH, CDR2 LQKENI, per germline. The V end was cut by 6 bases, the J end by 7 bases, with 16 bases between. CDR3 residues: CASSGSLTQNSPLHF. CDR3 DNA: TGTGCCAGCTCTGGAAGTCTGACACAAAATTCACCCCTCCACTTT.

CDR3 sequence reads: CASISGGYNEQFF. In DNA, the CDR3 is TGTGCCAGCATTTCTGGTGGCTACAATGAGCAGTTCTTC. The J gene is TRBJ2-1, the V gene TRBV11-2; no clear D. V shed 7 bases and J shed 3 bases, with 10 bases lying between them. This CDR3 comprises 13 residues. CDR1 SGHAT and CDR2 FQNNGV come from the germline V gene.

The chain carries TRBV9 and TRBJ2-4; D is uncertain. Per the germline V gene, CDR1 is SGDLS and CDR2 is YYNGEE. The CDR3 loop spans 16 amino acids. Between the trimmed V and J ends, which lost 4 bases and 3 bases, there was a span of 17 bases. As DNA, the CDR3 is TGTGCCAGCAGCCCACTTCCTGTCTTGGACAAAAACATTCAGTACTTC. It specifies CASSPLPVLDKNIQYF.

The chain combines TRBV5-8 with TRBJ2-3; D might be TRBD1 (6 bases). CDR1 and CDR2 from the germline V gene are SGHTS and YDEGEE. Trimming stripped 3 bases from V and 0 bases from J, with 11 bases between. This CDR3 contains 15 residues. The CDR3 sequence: CASSSGQISTDTQYF. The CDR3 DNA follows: TGTGCCAGCAGCTCCGGACAGATTAGCACAGATACGCAGTATTTT.

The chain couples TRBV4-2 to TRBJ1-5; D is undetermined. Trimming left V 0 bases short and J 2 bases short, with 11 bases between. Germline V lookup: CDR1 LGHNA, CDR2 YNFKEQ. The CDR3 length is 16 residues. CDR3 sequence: CASSQEPGDGNQPQHF. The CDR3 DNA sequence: TGTGCCAGCAGCCAAGAGCCGGGAGACGGCAATCAGCCCCAGCATTTT.

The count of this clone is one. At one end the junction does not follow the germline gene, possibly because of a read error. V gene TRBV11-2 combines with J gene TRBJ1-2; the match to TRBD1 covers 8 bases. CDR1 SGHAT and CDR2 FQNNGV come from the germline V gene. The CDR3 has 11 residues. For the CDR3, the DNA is TGTGCCAGCAGCCGGACAGGGTCTTTTGGCTTC. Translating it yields CASSRTGSFGF.

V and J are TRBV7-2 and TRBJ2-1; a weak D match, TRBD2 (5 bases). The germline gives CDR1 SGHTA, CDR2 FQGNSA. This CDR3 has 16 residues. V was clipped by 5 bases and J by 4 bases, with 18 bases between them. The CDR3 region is CASSLRRTSPYNEQFF. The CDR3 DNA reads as TGTGCCAGCAGCCTCCGACGGACTTCGCCTTACAATGAGCAGTTCTTC.

The chain's CDR3 is CASSRASGGSGSRNEQFF. The CDR3 coding sequence is TGTGCCAGTAGTCGGGCTAGCGGGGGTTCCGGGAGCAGAAATGAGCAGTTCTTC. The chain carries TRBV19 and TRBJ2-1; 10 nucleotides line up with TRBD2. Germline V gene lookup returns CDR1 LNHDA and CDR2 SQIVND (reference sequence). The CDR3 runs to 18 residues. The ends lost 5 bases at V and 7 bases at J; junction bases unmatched: 17.

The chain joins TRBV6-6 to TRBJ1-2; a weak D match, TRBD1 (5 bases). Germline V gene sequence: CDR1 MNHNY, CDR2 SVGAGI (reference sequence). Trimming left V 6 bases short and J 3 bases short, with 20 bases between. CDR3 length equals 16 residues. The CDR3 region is CASSARPPRVDYGYTF. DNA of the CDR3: TGTGCCAGCAGCGCACGACCCCCCAGGGTTGACTATGGCTACACCTTC.

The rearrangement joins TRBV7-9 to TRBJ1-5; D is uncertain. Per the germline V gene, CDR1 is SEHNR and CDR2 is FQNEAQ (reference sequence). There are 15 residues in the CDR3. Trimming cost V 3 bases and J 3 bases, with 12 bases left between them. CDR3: CASSLGDAINQPQHF. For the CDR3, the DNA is TGTGCCAGCAGCTTGGGAGACGCCATCAATCAGCCCCAGCATTTT.

CDR3 coding DNA: TGTGCCAGCAGTGACGGCGTGGAGACCCAGTACTTC. It encodes CASSDGVETQYF. This sequence joins TRBV2 and TRBJ2-5, with D uncertain. V shed 3 bases and J shed 5 bases, with 7 bases lying between them. This CDR3 has 12 amino acids. Looked up from germline, CDR1 is SNHLY and CDR2 is FYNNEI.

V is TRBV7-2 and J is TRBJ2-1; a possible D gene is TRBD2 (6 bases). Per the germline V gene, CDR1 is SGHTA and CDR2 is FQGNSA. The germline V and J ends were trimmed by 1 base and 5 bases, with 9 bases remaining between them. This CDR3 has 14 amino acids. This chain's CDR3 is CASSLGGKHNEQFF. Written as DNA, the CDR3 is TGTGCCAGCAGCTTAGGCGGGAAACACAATGAGCAGTTCTTC. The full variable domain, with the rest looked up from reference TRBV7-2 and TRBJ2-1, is GAGVSQSPSNKVTEKGKDVELRCDPISGHTALYWYRQSLGQGLEFLIYFQGNSAPDKSGLPSDRFSAERTGGSVSTLTIQRTQQEDSAVYLCASSLGGKHNEQFFGPGTRLTVL.

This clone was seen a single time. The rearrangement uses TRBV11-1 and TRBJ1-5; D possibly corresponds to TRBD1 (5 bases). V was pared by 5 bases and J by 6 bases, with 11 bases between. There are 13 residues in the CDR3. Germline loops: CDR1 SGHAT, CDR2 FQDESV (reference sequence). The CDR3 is CASSIRDGQPQHF. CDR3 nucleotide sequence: TGTGCCAGCAGCATAAGGGACGGTCAGCCCCAGCATTTT. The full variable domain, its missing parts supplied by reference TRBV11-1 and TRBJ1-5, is EAEVAQSPRYKITEKSQAVAFWCDPISGHATLYWYRQILGQGPELLVQFQDESVVDDSQLPKDRFSAERLKGVDSTLKIQPAELGDSAMYLCASSIRDGQPQHFGDGTRLSIL.

The chain's CDR3 is CASSLRSYSWEAFF. CDR3 nucleotides: TGTGCCAGCAGTTTAAGGAGCTACTCTTGGGAAGCTTTCTTT. This rearrangement joins TRBV27 to TRBJ1-1; D gene unclear. The CDR3 spans 14 residues. Per the germline V gene, CDR1 is MNHEY and CDR2 is SMNVEV (reference sequence). Trimming stripped 2 bases from V and 8 bases from J, with 15 bases between.

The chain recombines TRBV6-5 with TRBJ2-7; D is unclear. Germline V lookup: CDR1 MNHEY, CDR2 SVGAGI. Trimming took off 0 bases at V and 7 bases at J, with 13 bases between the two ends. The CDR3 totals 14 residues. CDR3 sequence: CASSYSPLQREQYF. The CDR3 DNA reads TGTGCCAGCAGTTACTCCCCCCTGCAGAGGGAGCAGTACTTC.

The CDR3 region has the DNA TGTGCCAGCAGCTTGGCGGGGGCAAGGTTCGAGACCCAGTACTTC. Its translation: CASSLAGARFETQYF. V gene TRBV7-9 combines with J gene TRBJ2-5; D is possibly TRBD2 (7 bases). This CDR3 has 15 residues. Trimming took off 3 bases at V and 5 bases at J, with 16 bases between the two ends. Germline CDR1 SEHNR, CDR2 FQNEAQ (reference sequence). The variable domain in full, with the rest retrieved from reference TRBV7-9 and TRBJ2-5, is DTGVSQNPRHKITKRGQNVTFRCDPISEHNRLYWYRQTLGQGPEFLTYFQNEAQLEKSRLLSDRFSAERPKGSFSTLEIQRTEQGDSAMYLCASSLAGARFETQYFGPGTRLLVL.

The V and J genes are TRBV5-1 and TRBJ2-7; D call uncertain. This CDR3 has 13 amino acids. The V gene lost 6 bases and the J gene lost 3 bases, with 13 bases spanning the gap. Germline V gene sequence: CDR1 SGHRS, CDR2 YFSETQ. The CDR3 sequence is CASILTRFYEQYF. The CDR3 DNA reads TGCGCCAGCATCCTGACTCGATTCTACGAGCAGTACTTC.